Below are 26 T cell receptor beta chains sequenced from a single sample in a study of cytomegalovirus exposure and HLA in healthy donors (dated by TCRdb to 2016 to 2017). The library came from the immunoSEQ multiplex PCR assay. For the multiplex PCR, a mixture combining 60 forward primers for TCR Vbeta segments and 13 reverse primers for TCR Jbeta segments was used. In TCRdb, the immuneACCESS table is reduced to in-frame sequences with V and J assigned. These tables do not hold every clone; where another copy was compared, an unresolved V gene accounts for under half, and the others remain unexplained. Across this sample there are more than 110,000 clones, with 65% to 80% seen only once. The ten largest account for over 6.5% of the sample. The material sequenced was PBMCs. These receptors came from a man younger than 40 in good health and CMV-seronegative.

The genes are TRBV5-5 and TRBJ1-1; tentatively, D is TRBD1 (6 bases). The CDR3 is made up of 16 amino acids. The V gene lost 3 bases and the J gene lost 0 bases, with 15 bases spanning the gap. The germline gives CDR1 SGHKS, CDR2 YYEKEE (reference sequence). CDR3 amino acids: CASSSNRVRMNTEAFF. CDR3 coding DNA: TGTGCCAGCAGCTCCAACAGGGTTAGGATGAACACTGAAGCTTTCTTT.

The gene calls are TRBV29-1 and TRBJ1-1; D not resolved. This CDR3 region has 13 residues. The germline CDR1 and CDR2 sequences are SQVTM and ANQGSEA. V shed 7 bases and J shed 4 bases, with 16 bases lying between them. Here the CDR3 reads CSATGGSGTEAFF. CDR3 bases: TGCAGCGCCACGGGCGGTAGCGGCACTGAAGCTTTCTTT.

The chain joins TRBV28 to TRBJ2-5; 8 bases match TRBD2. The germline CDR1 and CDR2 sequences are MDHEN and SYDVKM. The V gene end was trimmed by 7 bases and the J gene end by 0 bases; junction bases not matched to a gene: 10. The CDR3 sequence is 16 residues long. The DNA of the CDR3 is TGTGCCAGCACAAGGGGGGCGGGGGGCTACCAAGAGACCCAGTACTTC. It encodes CASTRGAGGYQETQYF.

Here the CDR3 reads CAISTSGTDTQYF. The CDR3 region has the DNA TGTGCCATCAGTACTAGCGGGACGGATACGCAGTATTTT. V usage is TRBV10-3 and J usage is TRBJ2-3, with TRBD2 matching over 10 bases. Trimming cost V 5 bases and J 6 bases; bases outside gene matches: 2. The germline V gene has CDR1 ENHRY and CDR2 SYGVKD. The CDR3 runs to 13 residues.

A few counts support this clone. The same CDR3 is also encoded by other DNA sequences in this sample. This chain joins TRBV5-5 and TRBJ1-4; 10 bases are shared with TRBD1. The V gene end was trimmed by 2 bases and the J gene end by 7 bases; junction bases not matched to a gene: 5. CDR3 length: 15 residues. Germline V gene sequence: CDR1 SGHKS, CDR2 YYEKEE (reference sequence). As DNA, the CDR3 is TGTGCCAGCAGCTTTTCCGGACAGGGGGGTGAAAAACTGTTTTTT. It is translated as CASSFSGQGGEKLFF.

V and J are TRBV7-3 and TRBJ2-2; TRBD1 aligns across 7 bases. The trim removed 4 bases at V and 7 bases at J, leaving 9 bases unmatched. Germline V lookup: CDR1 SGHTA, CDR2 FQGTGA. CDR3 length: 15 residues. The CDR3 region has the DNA TGTGCCAGCAGCTCCGGGACAGCTGGAGACGGGGAGCTGTTTTTT. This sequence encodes CASSSGTAGDGELFF.

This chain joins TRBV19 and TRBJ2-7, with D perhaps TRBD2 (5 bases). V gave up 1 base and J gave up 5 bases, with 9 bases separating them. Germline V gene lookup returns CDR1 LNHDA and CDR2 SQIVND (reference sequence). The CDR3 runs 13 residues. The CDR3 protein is CASSIAGENEQYF. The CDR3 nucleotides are TGTGCCAGTAGTATAGCCGGGGAGAACGAGCAGTACTTC.

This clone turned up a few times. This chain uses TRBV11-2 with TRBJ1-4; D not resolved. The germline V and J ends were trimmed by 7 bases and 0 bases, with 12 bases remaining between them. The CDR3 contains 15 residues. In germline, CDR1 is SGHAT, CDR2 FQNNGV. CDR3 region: CASTSSVATNEKLFF. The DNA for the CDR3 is TGTGCCAGCACCTCTTCGGTCGCAACTAATGAAAAACTGTTTTTT.

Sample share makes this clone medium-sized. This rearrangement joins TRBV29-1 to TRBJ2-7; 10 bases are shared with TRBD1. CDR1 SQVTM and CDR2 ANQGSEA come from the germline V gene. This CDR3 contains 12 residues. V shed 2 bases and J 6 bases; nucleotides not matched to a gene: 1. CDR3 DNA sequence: TGCAGCGTTGAAAGGGACAGGGGCGAGCAGTACTTC. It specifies CSVERDRGEQYF.

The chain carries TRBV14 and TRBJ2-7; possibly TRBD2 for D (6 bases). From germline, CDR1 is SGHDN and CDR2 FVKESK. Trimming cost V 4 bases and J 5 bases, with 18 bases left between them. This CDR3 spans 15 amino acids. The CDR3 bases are TGTGCCAGCAGCCCTCGGAGGGTAAGGAGCGACGAGCAGTACTTC. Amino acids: CASSPRRVRSDEQYF.

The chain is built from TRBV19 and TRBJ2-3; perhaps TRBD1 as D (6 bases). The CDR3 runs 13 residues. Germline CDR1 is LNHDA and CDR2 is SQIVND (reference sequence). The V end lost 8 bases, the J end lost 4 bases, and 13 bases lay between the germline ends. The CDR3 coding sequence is TGTGCCAGTCGAACACAGGGCGCAGATACGCAGTATTTT. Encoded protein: CASRTQGADTQYF.

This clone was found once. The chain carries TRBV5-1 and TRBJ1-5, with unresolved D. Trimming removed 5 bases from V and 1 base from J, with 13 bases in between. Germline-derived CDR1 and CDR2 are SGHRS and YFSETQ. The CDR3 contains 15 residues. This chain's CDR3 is CASRSTASSNQPQHF. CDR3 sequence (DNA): TGCGCCAGCAGGAGCACTGCGTCAAGCAATCAGCCCCAGCATTTT.

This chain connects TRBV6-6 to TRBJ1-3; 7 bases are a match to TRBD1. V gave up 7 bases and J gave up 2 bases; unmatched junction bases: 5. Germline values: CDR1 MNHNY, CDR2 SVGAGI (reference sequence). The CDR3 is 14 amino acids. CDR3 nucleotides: TGTGCCAGCACTACAACAGGGGCTGGAAACACCATATATTTT. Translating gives CASTTTGAGNTIYF.

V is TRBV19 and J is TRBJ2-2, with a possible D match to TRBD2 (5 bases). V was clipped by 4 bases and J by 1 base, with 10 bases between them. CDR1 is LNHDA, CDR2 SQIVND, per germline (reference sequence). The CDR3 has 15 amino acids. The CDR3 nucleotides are TGTGCCAGTAGTAAGGGAGTAGGGAACACCGGGGAGCTGTTTTTT. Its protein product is CASSKGVGNTGELFF. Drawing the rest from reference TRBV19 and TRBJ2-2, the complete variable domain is DGGITQSPKYLFRKEGQNVTLSCEQNLNHDAMYWYRQDPGQGLRLIYYSQIVNDFQKGDIAEGYSVSREKKESFPLTVTSAQKNPTAFYLCASSKGVGNTGELFFGEGSRLTVL.

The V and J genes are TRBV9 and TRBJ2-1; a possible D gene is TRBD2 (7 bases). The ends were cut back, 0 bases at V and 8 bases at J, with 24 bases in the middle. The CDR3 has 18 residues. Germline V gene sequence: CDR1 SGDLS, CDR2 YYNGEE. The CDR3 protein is CASSVGGANYGGGYEQFF. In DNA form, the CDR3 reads TGTGCCAGCAGCGTAGGAGGGGCAAACTACGGCGGGGGCTATGAGCAGTTCTTC.

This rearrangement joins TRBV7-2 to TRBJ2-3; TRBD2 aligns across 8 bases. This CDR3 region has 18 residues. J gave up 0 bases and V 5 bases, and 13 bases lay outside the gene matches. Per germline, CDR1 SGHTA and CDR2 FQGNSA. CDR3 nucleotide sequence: TGTGCCAGCAGCCCGGGGGGGTGGGGCAGTACTAGCACAGATACGCAGTATTTT. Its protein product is CASSPGGWGSTSTDTQYF.

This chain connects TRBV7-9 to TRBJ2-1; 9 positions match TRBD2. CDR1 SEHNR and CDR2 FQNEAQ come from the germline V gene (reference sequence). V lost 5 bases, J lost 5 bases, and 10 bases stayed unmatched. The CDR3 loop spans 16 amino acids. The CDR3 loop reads CASSLTSGRHHNEQFF. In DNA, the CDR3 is TGTGCCAGCAGCCTAACAAGCGGGAGGCACCACAATGAGCAGTTCTTC.

CDR3 in amino acids: CASSQRASGNYEQFF. The CDR3, as DNA: TGTGCCAGCAGTCAAAGGGCTAGCGGGAACTATGAGCAGTTCTTC. The chain links TRBV2 to TRBJ2-1, with TRBD2 matching 9 bases. Germline V gene data show CDR1 as SNHLY and CDR2 as FYNNEI. The V segment lost 5 bases and the J segment 8 bases; nucleotides outside the gene matches: 10. The CDR3 sequence is 15 residues long.

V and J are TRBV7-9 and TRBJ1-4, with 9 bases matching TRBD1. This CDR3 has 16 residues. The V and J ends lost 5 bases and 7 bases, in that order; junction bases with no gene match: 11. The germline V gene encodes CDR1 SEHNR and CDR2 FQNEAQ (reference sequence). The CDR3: CASSPARDRGVEKLFF. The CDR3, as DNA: TGTGCCAGCAGCCCGGCCCGCGACAGGGGGGTTGAAAAACTGTTTTTT.

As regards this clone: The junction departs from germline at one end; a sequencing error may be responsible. The CDR3 is CASSLGAGNRF. The DNA for the CDR3 is TGTGCCAGCAGCTTAGGGGCAGGGAATCGGTTT. The chain uses TRBV7-9 and TRBJ2-3, with D perhaps matching TRBD1 (5 bases). Germline lookup yields CDR1 SEHNR and CDR2 FQNEAQ (reference sequence). The CDR3 is made up of 11 amino acids.

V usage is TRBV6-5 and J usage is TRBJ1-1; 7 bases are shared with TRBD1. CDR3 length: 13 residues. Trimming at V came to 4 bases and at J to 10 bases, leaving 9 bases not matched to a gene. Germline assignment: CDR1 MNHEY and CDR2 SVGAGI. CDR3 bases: TGTGCCAGCAGTTCTGGAGGGGGCATTTTAGCTTTCTTT. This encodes CASSSGGGILAFF.

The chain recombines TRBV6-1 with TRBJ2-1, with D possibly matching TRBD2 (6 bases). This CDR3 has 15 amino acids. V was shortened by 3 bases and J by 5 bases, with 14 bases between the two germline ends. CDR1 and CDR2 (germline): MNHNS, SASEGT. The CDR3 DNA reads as TGTGCCAGCAGTGAGGGGGGTCCTTTCGACAATGAGCAGTTCTTC. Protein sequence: CASSEGGPFDNEQFF.

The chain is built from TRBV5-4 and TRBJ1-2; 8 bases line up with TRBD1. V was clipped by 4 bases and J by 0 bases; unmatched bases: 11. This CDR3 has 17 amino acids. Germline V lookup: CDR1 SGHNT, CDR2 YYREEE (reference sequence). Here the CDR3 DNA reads TGTGCCAGCAGCCGCTCGACAGGGGATCTAGCTAACTATGGCTACACCTTC. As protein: CASSRSTGDLANYGYTF.

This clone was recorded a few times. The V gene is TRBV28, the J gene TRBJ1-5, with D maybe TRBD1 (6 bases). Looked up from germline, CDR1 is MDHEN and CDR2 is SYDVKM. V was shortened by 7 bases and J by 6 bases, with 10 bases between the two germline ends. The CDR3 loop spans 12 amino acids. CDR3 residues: CASNRDVQPQHF. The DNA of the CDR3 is TGTGCCAGCAACAGGGATGTTCAGCCCCAGCATTTT.

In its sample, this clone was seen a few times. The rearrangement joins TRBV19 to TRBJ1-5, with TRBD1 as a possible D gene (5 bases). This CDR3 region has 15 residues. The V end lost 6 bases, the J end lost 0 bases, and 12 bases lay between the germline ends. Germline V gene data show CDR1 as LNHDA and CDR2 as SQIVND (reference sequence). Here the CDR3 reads CASSSTGYSNQPQHF. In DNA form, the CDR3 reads TGTGCCAGTAGCAGCACAGGTTATAGCAATCAGCCCCAGCATTTT.

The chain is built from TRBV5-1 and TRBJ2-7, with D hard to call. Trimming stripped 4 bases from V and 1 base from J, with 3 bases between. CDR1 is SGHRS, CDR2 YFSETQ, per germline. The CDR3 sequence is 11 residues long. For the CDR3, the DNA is TGCGCCAGCAGCACTTCCTACGAGCAGTACTTC. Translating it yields CASSTSYEQYF.